This TCR beta chain is from a study of blood T cell repertoires in COVID-19. Some clones are missing from TCRdb's copy, which holds only in-frame ones; the method was immunoSEQ multiplex PCR. The sample yields 150,000 or so clones, 81% seen once. Germline V gene lookup returns CDR1 KGHSH and CDR2 LQKENI. This CDR3 is 15 amino acids long. The V gene lost 2 bases and the J gene lost 3 bases, with 11 bases spanning the gap. The source is a woman in her thirties or forties with acute COVID-19. The rearrangement uses TRBV18 and TRBJ1-5; D gene uncertain. The sequenced sample was PBMCs or T cells enriched from blood (not recorded which). CDR3 sequence reads: CASSPGSRDNQPQHF. DNA for the CDR3: TGTGCCAGCTCACCAGGGAGTAGGGACAATCAGCCCCAGCATTTT.